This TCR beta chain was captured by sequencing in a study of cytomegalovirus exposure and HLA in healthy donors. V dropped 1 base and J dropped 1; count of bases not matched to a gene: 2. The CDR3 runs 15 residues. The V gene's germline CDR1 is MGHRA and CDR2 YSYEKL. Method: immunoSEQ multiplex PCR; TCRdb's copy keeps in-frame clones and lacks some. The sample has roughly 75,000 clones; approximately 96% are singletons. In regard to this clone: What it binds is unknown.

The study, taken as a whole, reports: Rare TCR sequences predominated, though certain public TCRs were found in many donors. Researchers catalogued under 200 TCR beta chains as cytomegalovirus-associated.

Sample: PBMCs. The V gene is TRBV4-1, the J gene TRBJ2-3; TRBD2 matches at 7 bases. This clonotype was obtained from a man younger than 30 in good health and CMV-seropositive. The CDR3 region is CASSQVTSGTDTQYF. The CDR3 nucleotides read TGCGCCAGCAGCCAAGTCACTAGCGGCACAGATACGCAGTATTTT.